The T cell receptor (beta chain) under discussion was sequenced for a study of blood T cell repertoires in COVID-19. Study-level background: The study drew acute and convalescent COVID-19 samples from the United States, Italy and Spain. T cells, B-cell-depleted T cells, or PBMCs supplied cDNA or gDNA.

A single count supports this clone. This CDR3 comprises 11 residues. The germline V and J ends were trimmed by 7 bases and 10 bases, with 13 bases remaining between them. Germline lookup yields CDR1 SGHRS and CDR2 YFSETQ. Recruits, aged roughly 18 to 100 years, lived in 20 to 30 US areas. Clinical history reported by participants formed the basis on which cohorts were assigned. The repertoire was sequenced with immunoSEQ multiplex PCR; TCRdb's copy has only in-frame clones and lacks some. The sample lists about 480,000 clones, around 90% occurring once. Sequenced: PBMCs or T cells enriched from blood (not recorded which). This receptor was taken from a woman aged 18 to 35 with acute COVID-19. The rearrangement links TRBV5-1 to TRBJ2-3; no reliable D call. The CDR3 DNA sequence: TGCGCCAGCGGTATCGAGGTCCCGCAGTATTTT. Its protein product is CASGIEVPQYF.